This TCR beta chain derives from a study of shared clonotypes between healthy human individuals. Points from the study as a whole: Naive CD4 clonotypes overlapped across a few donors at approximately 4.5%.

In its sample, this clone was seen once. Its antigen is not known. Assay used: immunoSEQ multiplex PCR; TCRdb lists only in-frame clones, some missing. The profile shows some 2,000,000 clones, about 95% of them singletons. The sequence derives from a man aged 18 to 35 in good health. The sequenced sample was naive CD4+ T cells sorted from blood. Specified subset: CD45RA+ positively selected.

The CDR3 protein is CASSYTGGTEQPQHF. Written as DNA, the CDR3 is TGCGCCAGCAGCTACACAGGGGGGACGGAGCAGCCCCAGCATTTT. V and J are TRBV5-1 and TRBJ1-5; 8 bases are a match to TRBD1. Germline values: CDR1 SGHRS, CDR2 YFSETQ. The CDR3 is 15 amino acids. J lost 7 bases, V lost 3 bases, and 9 bases had no gene match.